The 6 T cell receptor beta chains below were found in one sample sequenced in a study of T-cell memory formation after mild COVID-19. TCRdb analysed the 5' RACE reads with MiXCR anew, one entry per CDR3 protein. Of 250,000 to 350,000 distinct CDR3 sequences detected, about a sixth appear once; the ten largest clones hold 22%. The sample taken for sequencing was PBMCs or a T cell subset sorted from them (not recorded which). Receptors were obtained from a young man who had mild COVID-19 (a few samples of this study predate the infection). Cell type and time point are not known.

This clonotype was observed at least ten times. The rearrangement uses TRBV10-3 and TRBJ2-7, with D possibly TRBD1 on 5 matching bases. The CDR3 totals 14 residues. Germline CDR1 ENHRY, CDR2 SYGVKD. Trimming removed 2 bases from V and 3 bases from J, with 11 bases in between. CDR3: CAISERGLGYEQYV. The CDR3, as DNA: TGTGCCATCAGTGAGAGGGGCCTGGGCTACGAGCAGTACGTC.

This clonotype was observed a few times. The DNA of the CDR3 is TGTGCCAGCAGTTACGGGCAGATCCTGTATCAGCCCCAGCATTTT. It translates to CASSYGQILYQPQHF. The chain has TRBV6-2 or TRBV6-3 and TRBJ1-5, with no clear D. Germline assignment: CDR1 MNHEY and CDR2 SVGEGT. Between the trimmed V and J ends, which lost 2 bases and 5 bases, there was a span of 13 bases. The CDR3 consists of 15 residues.

The rearrangement links TRBV19 to TRBJ2-7; D might be TRBD1 or TRBD2, each matching 5 bases. V lost 2 bases and J 3 bases, leaving 11 bases between the germline ends. The CDR3 is made up of 14 amino acids. Germline CDR1 reads LNHDA; CDR2 reads SQIVND (reference sequence). The DNA for the CDR3 is TGTGCCAGTAGTATAAGGGACGGTGGCTACGAGCAGTACGTC. Translated, it gives CASSIRDGGYEQYV.

The chain uses TRBV7-9 and TRBJ2-7; D is ambiguous. The CDR3 consists of 14 residues. V lost 1 base and J lost 6, with 13 bases in between. Germline CDR1 and CDR2: SEHNR and FQNEAQ (reference sequence). CDR3 residues: CASSLVGKSGEQYF. The CDR3 DNA reads TGTGCCAGCAGCTTAGTGGGCAAGTCAGGCGAGCAGTACTTC.

The chain uses TRBV7-2 and TRBJ2-7; D gene unclear. Between the trimmed V and J ends, which lost 1 base and 1 base, there was a span of 8 bases. The germline V gene has CDR1 SGHTA and CDR2 FQGNSA. CDR3 length: 14 residues. This chain's CDR3 is CASSLVPASYEQYF. Here the CDR3 DNA reads TGTGCCAGCAGCTTAGTCCCAGCTTCCTACGAGCAGTACTTC.

The chain employs TRBV10-3 and TRBJ2-3; no clear D gene. Looked up from germline, CDR1 is ENHRY and CDR2 is SYGVKD. The CDR3 sequence is 12 residues long. V lost 3 bases to trimming and J lost 5 bases, with 6 bases between them. The CDR3 DNA reads TGTGCCATCAGTGATGTACAAGATACGCAGTATTTT. This gives the protein CAISDVQDTQYF.